Listed here are 6 T cell receptor beta chains from one sample, sequenced in a study of blood T cell repertoires in COVID-19. Only in-frame clones appear in the TCRdb table, and some are missing; sequencing was by immunoSEQ multiplex PCR. The data contain 200,000 or so clones, 84% of them singletons. The sample consisted of PBMCs or T cells enriched from blood (not recorded which). These receptors all come from a man in his fifties or sixties who had recovered from COVID-19.

The V and J genes are TRBV7-2 and TRBJ1-3; no reliable D call. This CDR3 contains 16 residues. From germline, CDR1 is SGHTA and CDR2 FQGNSA. V lost 0 bases and J 0 bases, leaving 9 bases between the germline ends. The CDR3 loop reads CASSLAGHNSGNTIYF. As DNA, the CDR3 is TGTGCCAGCAGCTTAGCTGGCCACAACTCTGGAAACACCATATATTTT. The full variable domain, its missing parts supplied by reference TRBV7-2 and TRBJ1-3, is GAGVSQSPSNKVTEKGKDVELRCDPISGHTALYWYRQSLGQGLEFLIYFQGNSAPDKSGLPSDRFSAERTGGSVSTLTIQRTQQEDSAVYLCASSLAGHNSGNTIYFGEGSWLTVV.

The CDR3 DNA is TGTGCCAGCAGCTTAGCGAGATACAATGAGCAGTTCTTC. Its translation is CASSLARYNEQFF. The J gene is TRBJ2-1, the V gene TRBV7-9; D is uncertain. The germline CDR1 and CDR2 sequences are SEHNR and FQNEAQ (reference sequence). The V gene lost 0 bases and the J gene lost 4 bases, with 4 bases spanning the gap. CDR3 size: 13 residues.

The chain recombines TRBV6-6 with TRBJ2-2; D not resolved. The CDR3 has 15 residues. The germline V and J ends were trimmed by 2 bases and 2 bases, with 9 bases remaining between them. Germline CDR1 MNHNY, CDR2 SVGAGI (reference sequence). CDR3 region: CASSYVGSNTGELFF. The CDR3 DNA reads TGTGCCAGCAGTTACGTCGGTTCTAACACCGGGGAGCTGTTTTTT.

This chain links TRBV30 with TRBJ1-1, with a weak D call TRBD1 (5 bases). V lost 3 bases to trimming and J lost 10 bases, with 15 bases between them. This CDR3 region has 12 residues. Germline V gene lookup returns CDR1 GTSNPN and CDR2 SVGIG (reference sequence). The CDR3 protein is CAWRAQGGRAFF. Written as DNA, the CDR3 is TGTGCCTGGAGAGCTCAGGGAGGCAGAGCTTTCTTT. The variable domain in full, completed from reference TRBV30 and TRBJ1-1, reads SQTIHQWPATLVQPVGSPLSLECTVEGTSNPNLYWYRQAAGRGLQLLFYSVGIGQISSEVPQNLSASRPQDRQFILSSKKLLLSDSGFYLCAWRAQGGRAFFGQGTRLTVV.

J is TRBJ1-5 and V is TRBV19; the D is unclear. Looked up from germline, CDR1 is LNHDA and CDR2 is SQIVND (reference sequence). V gave up 3 bases and J gave up 4 bases, with 10 bases separating them. The CDR3 spans 14 residues. CDR3 sequence: CASSMGGRNQPQHF. DNA for the CDR3: TGTGCCAGTAGTATGGGAGGGAGGAATCAGCCCCAGCATTTT.

The V gene is TRBV4-3, the J gene TRBJ1-2; 8 positions agree with TRBD1. There are 14 residues in the CDR3. The ends lost 1 base at V and 5 bases at J; junction bases unmatched: 3. Germline V gene data show CDR1 as LGHNA and CDR2 as YSLEER. The DNA for the CDR3 is TGCGCCAGCAGCCAAGCAGGGGGCCAGTATGGCTACACCTTC. This gives the protein CASSQAGGQYGYTF.